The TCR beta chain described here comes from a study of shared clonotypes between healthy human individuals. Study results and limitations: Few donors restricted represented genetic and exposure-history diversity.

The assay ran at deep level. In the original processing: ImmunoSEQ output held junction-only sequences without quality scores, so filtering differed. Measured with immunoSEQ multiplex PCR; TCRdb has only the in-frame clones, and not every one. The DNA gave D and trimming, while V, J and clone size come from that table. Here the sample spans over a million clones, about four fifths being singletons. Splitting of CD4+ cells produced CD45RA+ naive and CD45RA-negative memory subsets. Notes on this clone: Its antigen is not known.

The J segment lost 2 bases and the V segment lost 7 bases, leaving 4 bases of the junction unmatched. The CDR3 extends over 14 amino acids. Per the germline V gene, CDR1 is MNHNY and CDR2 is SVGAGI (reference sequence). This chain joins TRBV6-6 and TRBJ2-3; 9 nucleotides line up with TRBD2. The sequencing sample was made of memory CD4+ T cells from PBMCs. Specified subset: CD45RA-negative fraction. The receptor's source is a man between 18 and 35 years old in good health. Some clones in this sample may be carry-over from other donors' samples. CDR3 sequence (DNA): TGTGCCAGCACCCCTAGCGGGGACACAGATACGCAGTATTTT. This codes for CASTPSGDTDTQYF.